These 14 T cell receptor beta chains were all obtained from the same sample, sequenced in a study of cytomegalovirus exposure and HLA in healthy donors. 60 Vbeta and 13 Jbeta primers were used in PCR. Produced via immunoSEQ multiplex PCR; TCRdb's table is partial and in-frame only. The sample yields roughly 130,000 clones, about 85% seen once. Sequenced input: PBMCs. All receptors derive from a female donor in good health and CMV-seronegative.

In this sample, this clone turned up a few times. This rearrangement joins TRBV5-4 to TRBJ1-5, with D possibly TRBD1 on 5 matching bases. V was shortened by 5 bases and J by 0 bases, with 15 bases between the two germline ends. Germline V gene lookup returns CDR1 SGHNT and CDR2 YYREEE (reference sequence). The CDR3 totals 16 residues. CDR3 in amino acids: CASSSDPQGSNQPQHF. CDR3 bases: TGTGCCAGCAGTTCCGACCCTCAGGGTAGCAATCAGCCCCAGCATTTT.

This chain connects TRBV9 to TRBJ2-3, with TRBD1 matching over 9 bases. The germline CDR1 and CDR2 sequences are SGDLS and YYNGEE. This CDR3 comprises 16 residues. V shed 3 bases, J shed 1 base, and the junction held 6 bases outside the gene matches. The chain's CDR3 is CASSEGWDRGTDTQYF. The CDR3 DNA follows: TGTGCCAGCAGCGAGGGCTGGGACAGGGGCACAGATACGCAGTATTTT.

The chain links TRBV2 to TRBJ2-3; TRBD2 matches at 8 bases. The V and J ends lost 4 bases and 6 bases, in that order; junction bases with no gene match: 6. The CDR3 length is 14 residues. Germline V gene lookup returns CDR1 SNHLY and CDR2 FYNNEI. CDR3 residues: CASSGSPGGDTQYF. In DNA, the CDR3 is TGTGCCAGCAGTGGGAGCCCGGGAGGGGATACGCAGTATTTT.

The chain links TRBV7-2 to TRBJ1-1; 9 bases match TRBD1. V shed 5 bases, J shed 5 bases, and the junction held 9 bases outside the gene matches. Germline V gene data show CDR1 as SGHTA and CDR2 as FQGNSA. The CDR3 contains 15 residues. CDR3 nucleotides: TGTGCCAGCAGCCTACGGACAGGGGTAAGGACTGAAGCTTTCTTT. It yields the protein CASSLRTGVRTEAFF. The variable domain in full, completed from reference TRBV7-2 and TRBJ1-1, reads GAGVSQSPSNKVTEKGKDVELRCDPISGHTALYWYRQSLGQGLEFLIYFQGNSAPDKSGLPSDRFSAERTGGSVSTLTIQRTQQEDSAVYLCASSLRTGVRTEAFFGQGTRLTVV.

The rearrangement joins TRBV5-4 to TRBJ2-2, with 8 bases matching TRBD2. V gave up 2 bases and J gave up 2 bases; unmatched junction bases: 8. The V gene's germline CDR1 is SGHNT and CDR2 YYREEE (reference sequence). The CDR3 covers 17 residues. This CDR3 is CASSFRGGRINTGELFF. The CDR3 DNA follows: TGTGCCAGCAGCTTTAGAGGCGGGAGGATTAACACCGGGGAGCTGTTTTTT.

This chain connects TRBV7-3 to TRBJ2-6; no clear D. The CDR3 loop spans 14 amino acids. Trimming removed 5 bases from V and 3 bases from J, with 8 bases in between. Germline V gene lookup returns CDR1 SGHTA and CDR2 FQGTGA. The CDR3 bases are TGTGCCAGCAGCCCCATCGGTGGGGCCAACGTCCTGACTTTC. It specifies CASSPIGGANVLTF.

The V call is TRBV6-5, the J call TRBJ1-2, with a tentative D call TRBD1 (6 bases). V was pared by 6 bases and J by 13 bases, with 24 bases between. This CDR3 comprises 14 residues. Germline values: CDR1 MNHEY, CDR2 SVGAGI. The CDR3 is CASSRLPGQPRPTF. Written as DNA, the CDR3 is TGTGCCAGCAGCCGATTGCCGGGACAACCCAGGCCCACCTTC.

This rearrangement joins TRBV11-2 to TRBJ2-3; 13 bases are a match to TRBD2. CDR3 size: 18 residues. J lost 1 base, V lost 2 bases, and 6 bases had no gene match. Germline V gene sequence: CDR1 SGHAT, CDR2 FQNNGV. The chain's CDR3 is CASSLRLAGGWGTDTQYF. For the CDR3, the DNA is TGTGCCAGCAGCTTACGACTAGCGGGAGGATGGGGCACAGATACGCAGTATTTT.

This clone has only one observation. The chain is built from TRBV2 and TRBJ1-5; TRBD1 might be the D (5 bases). The CDR3 consists of 15 residues. Trimming took off 6 bases at V and 2 bases at J, with 14 bases between the two ends. The V gene's germline CDR1 is SNHLY and CDR2 FYNNEI. CDR3 coding DNA: TGTGCCAGCAGGGGGCCGGCGGTGGGCAATCAGCCCCAGCATTTT. Its translation is CASRGPAVGNQPQHF.

CDR3 nucleotide sequence: TGTGCCAGCAGTGGGCTCGCAGGGGTGGGAAACACCATATATTTT. Translated: CASSGLAGVGNTIYF. The chain has TRBV6-1 and TRBJ1-3; tentative D call: TRBD1 (6 bases). The V and J ends lost 4 bases and 4 bases respectively, with 14 bases between them. Germline V CDR1 and CDR2: MNHNS, SASEGT. This CDR3 has 15 residues.

Of note for this clone: Other DNA sequences in the same sample also yield this CDR3. The chain employs TRBV6-5 and TRBJ1-2; a possible D gene is TRBD1 (5 bases). CDR1 is MNHEY, CDR2 SVGAGI, per germline. This CDR3 has 13 amino acids. V lost 2 bases and J 4 bases, leaving 8 bases between the germline ends. The CDR3 loop is CASSYGGGYGYTF. The CDR3 nucleotides read TGTGCCAGCAGTTACGGGGGGGGCTATGGCTACACCTTC.

V gene TRBV10-3 combines with J gene TRBJ1-1, with 8 bases that match TRBD1. With V trimmed by 8 bases and J by 7 bases, 12 bases remained unmatched. Looked up from germline, CDR1 is ENHRY and CDR2 is SYGVKD. The CDR3 contains 14 residues. The CDR3 reads CAIRPAGTGREAFF. CDR3 nucleotide sequence: TGTGCCATCCGACCCGCCGGGACAGGCCGTGAAGCTTTCTTT.

The chain employs TRBV7-2 and TRBJ1-4; D perhaps matches TRBD1 (5 bases). Trimming took 1 base from V and 7 from J, leaving 16 bases between them. Per germline, CDR1 SGHTA and CDR2 FQGNSA. The CDR3 covers 16 residues. The DNA of the CDR3 is TGTGCCAGCAGCTTAGGATACGGACACGGGGGTGAAAAACTGTTTTTT. It translates to CASSLGYGHGGEKLFF.

Only one count was recorded for this clone. The chain couples TRBV7-9 to TRBJ2-7; weak D call: TRBD1 (5 bases). CDR3 size: 12 residues. The V gene's germline CDR1 is SEHNR and CDR2 FQNEAQ (reference sequence). V lost 2 bases, J lost 3 bases, and 5 bases lay in between. The CDR3: CASSLRGYEQYF. CDR3 nucleotide sequence: TGTGCCAGCAGCTTAAGGGGCTACGAGCAGTACTTC.